Below, 25 T cell receptor beta chains from the same sample are listed, as sequenced in a study of T cell repertoires in cytomegalovirus infection. Their antigens are not known. TCRdb fed the reads into MiXCR, producing one record per CDR3 protein. In the table there are 700,000 to 950,000 distinct CDR3 sequences, around a third of which are singletons. The sample consisted of cultured CD8+ T cells from PBMCs, taken from culture after CMV antigen stimulation. These receptors were taken from a human donor in good health (CMV status not recorded). Some clones in this sample may be carry-over from other donors' samples.

The rearrangement joins TRBV20-1 to TRBJ2-3; D call uncertain. The germline V gene encodes CDR1 DFQATT and CDR2 SNEGSKA (reference sequence). The CDR3 extends over 14 amino acids. The V gene lost 0 bases and the J gene lost 0 bases, with 7 bases spanning the gap. The chain's CDR3 is CSARDMGSTDTQYF. The CDR3 DNA is TGCAGTGCTAGAGATATGGGGAGCACAGATACGCAGTATTTT.

In this sample, this clonotype turned up many times. This CDR3 reads CASSLDGEQTKNIQYF. CDR3 bases: TGTGCCAGCAGCTTAGACGGAGAACAGACCAAAAACATTCAGTACTTC. The chain carries TRBV7-9 and TRBJ2-4; D is ambiguous. The CDR3 is 16 amino acids. Germline assignment: CDR1 SEHNR and CDR2 FQNEAQ (reference sequence). Trimming removed 1 base from V and 2 bases from J, with 12 bases in between.

This chain links TRBV2 with TRBJ2-4; 7 nucleotides line up with TRBD1. The germline gives CDR1 SNHLY, CDR2 FYNNEI. The CDR3 runs 12 residues. The J segment lost 4 bases and the V segment lost 10 bases, leaving 4 bases of the junction unmatched. The DNA for the CDR3 is TGTGCCACCGGGACAGAGAAAAACATTCAGTACTTC. It codes for CATGTEKNIQYF.

This clonotype was found a few times. The V gene is TRBV6-5, the J gene TRBJ2-5, with unresolved D. This CDR3 has 15 amino acids. Per the germline V gene, CDR1 is MNHEY and CDR2 is SVGAGI. The germline V and J ends were trimmed by 3 bases and 0 bases, with 11 bases remaining between them. CDR3 sequence reads: CASSYDTSHQETQYF. In nucleotides, the CDR3 is TGTGCCAGCAGTTATGATACCTCCCACCAAGAGACCCAGTACTTC.

This sequence joins TRBV19 and TRBJ2-1; no reliable D call. Trimming took 5 bases from V and 1 from J, leaving 12 bases between them. CDR1 LNHDA and CDR2 SQIVND come from the germline V gene (reference sequence). The CDR3 has 15 residues. The CDR3 region is CASSFVFESYNEQFF. DNA for the CDR3: TGTGCCAGTAGTTTTGTATTCGAATCCTACAATGAGCAGTTCTTC. The full variable domain, completed using reference TRBV19 and TRBJ2-1, is DGGITQSPKYLFRKEGQNVTLSCEQNLNHDAMYWYRQDPGQGLRLIYYSQIVNDFQKGDIAEGYSVSREKKESFPLTVTSAQKNPTAFYLCASSFVFESYNEQFFGPGTRLTVL.

V usage is TRBV29-1 and J usage is TRBJ2-2; possible D gene TRBD1, 6 bases. The CDR3 contains 13 residues. V gave up 6 bases and J gave up 0 bases, with 8 bases separating them. Germline loops: CDR1 SQVTM, CDR2 ANQGSEA. The CDR3 nucleotides are TGCAGCGTGCGGACAGCGAACACCGGGGAGCTGTTTTTT. The encoded protein is CSVRTANTGELFF.

This clonotype was detected only a few times. The chain recombines TRBV6-1 with TRBJ2-7, with D uncertain. Germline V lookup: CDR1 MNHNS, CDR2 SASEGT. Trimming left V 4 bases short and J 7 bases short, with 11 bases between. The CDR3 spans 12 residues. CDR3 protein: CASSADPTEQYF. For the CDR3, the DNA is TGTGCCAGCAGTGCGGATCCCACTGAGCAGTACTTC.

V gene TRBV7-9 combines with J gene TRBJ1-4; D ambiguous. Trimming shortened V by 5 bases and J by 4 bases, and 14 bases separated the two germline ends. Germline V gene lookup returns CDR1 SEHNR and CDR2 FQNEAQ (reference sequence). The CDR3 runs to 15 residues. CDR3 nucleotide sequence: TGTGCCAGCAGCCCCGATGGACGGGATAATGAAAAACTGTTTTTT. It specifies CASSPDGRDNEKLFF.

The V gene is TRBV12-3 or TRBV12-4, the J gene TRBJ1-2; 7 nucleotides match TRBD1. CDR3 length: 13 amino acids. J lost 4 bases, V lost 5 bases, and 4 bases had no gene match. This CDR3 reads CASSVGQLYGYTF. CDR3 bases: TGTGCCAGCAGTGTGGGACAGCTCTATGGCTACACCTTC.

The rearrangement uses TRBV29-1 and TRBJ1-4; D uncertain. The CDR3 loop spans 14 amino acids. The V end was cut by 7 bases, the J end by 4 bases, with 16 bases between. Germline values: CDR1 SQVTM, CDR2 ANQGSEA. CDR3 sequence: CSARVAAHNEKLFF. CDR3 nucleotide sequence: TGCAGCGCCCGCGTGGCGGCTCATAATGAAAAACTGTTTTTT.

The rearrangement joins TRBV10-2 to TRBJ1-1; D is possibly TRBD1 (6 bases). There are 14 residues in the CDR3. Germline V gene sequence: CDR1 WSHSY, CDR2 SAAADI. Trimming removed 5 bases at V and 4 bases at J, with 14 bases between. This CDR3 is CASSRSGAATEAFF. CDR3 nucleotide sequence: TGCGCCAGCAGTCGGTCAGGGGCGGCCACTGAAGCTTTCTTT.

V usage is TRBV6-2 or TRBV6-3 and J usage is TRBJ2-7; 13 bases line up with TRBD2. CDR1 and CDR2 (germline): MNHEY, SVGEGT. The CDR3 covers 16 residues. Germline trimming cut 5 bases from V and 6 bases from J; bases unmatched to any gene: 10. The CDR3 spells CASSPPGLAGPLEQYV. The CDR3 DNA reads as TGTGCCAGCAGTCCCCCGGGACTAGCGGGGCCTCTCGAGCAGTACGTC.

This clonotype was seen just once. CDR3 sequence: CSAKSGAETSEAFF. CDR3 nucleotide sequence: TGCAGTGCTAAATCCGGAGCGGAGACTTCCGAAGCTTTCTTT. V is TRBV20-1 and J is TRBJ1-1; D is ambiguous. This CDR3 is 14 amino acids long. Germline loops: CDR1 DFQATT, CDR2 SNEGSKA (reference sequence). The V gene lost 4 bases and the J gene lost 8 bases, with 20 bases spanning the gap.

The chain employs TRBV28 and TRBJ2-5; TRBD1 matches at 8 bases. The ends lost 5 bases at V and 7 bases at J; junction bases unmatched: 6. Germline-derived CDR1 and CDR2 are MDHEN and SYDVKM. This CDR3 has 13 residues. CDR3 amino acids: CASSRTGRWTQYF. The DNA for the CDR3 is TGTGCCAGCAGTAGGACAGGGCGATGGACCCAGTACTTC.

This clonotype was recorded many times. The rearrangement joins TRBV7-8 to TRBJ1-2, with D possibly being TRBD1 (5 bases). Looked up from germline, CDR1 is SGHVS and CDR2 is FQNEAQ. With 3 bases removed from V and 4 bases from J, the gap between germline ends came to 15 bases. This CDR3 region has 15 residues. In DNA form, the CDR3 reads TGTGCCAGCAGCTTGGGACTTTTCGAAGGCTATGGCTACACCTTC. Translation gives CASSLGLFEGYGYTF.

This chain connects TRBV12-3 or TRBV12-4 to TRBJ1-6; 9 bases line up with TRBD1. Unmatched junction bases numbered 5, after V lost 4 bases and J lost 7 bases. The CDR3 contains 15 residues. This chain's CDR3 is CASSYTGTGNSPLHF. In DNA form, the CDR3 reads TGTGCCAGCAGTTACACCGGGACAGGGAATTCACCCCTCCACTTT.

The table lists this clonotype with a count of one. This clone may be a read error of a much larger clone one base away. The rearrangement uses TRBV7-2 and TRBJ1-5; D remains unclear. CDR3 length: 15 residues. Germline CDR1 SGHTA, CDR2 FQGNSA. V lost 1 base, J lost 4 bases, and 11 bases lay in between. DNA for the CDR3: TGTGCCAGCAGCTTAGGAGTGATACAAAATCAGCCCCAGCATTTT. Translation gives CASSLGVIQNQPQHF.

This clonotype has a handful of counts. The genes are TRBV7-9 and TRBJ2-6; D is ambiguous. Germline lookup yields CDR1 SEHNR and CDR2 FQNEAQ (reference sequence). V shed 7 bases and J shed 3 bases, with 13 bases lying between them. The CDR3 is 15 amino acids. This chain's CDR3 is CASTPRRYGANVLTF. CDR3 in DNA: TGTGCCAGCACCCCTAGGCGTTATGGGGCCAACGTCCTGACTTTC.

V gene TRBV15 combines with J gene TRBJ2-2; D not resolved. The germline CDR1 and CDR2 sequences are LNHNV and YYDKDF (reference sequence). The CDR3 consists of 12 residues. Between the trimmed V and J ends, which lost 1 base and 9 bases, there was a span of 6 bases. The CDR3, as DNA: TGTGCCACCAGCAGAGTGGGGTGGGAGCTGTTTTTT. Translated: CATSRVGWELFF.

This clonotype has only a few counts. The gene calls are TRBV4-2 and TRBJ1-1; 8 positions agree with TRBD1. The CDR3 is 18 residues long. V was clipped by 3 bases and J by 2 bases; unmatched bases: 14. Germline V gene data show CDR1 as LGHNA and CDR2 as YNFKEQ. The CDR3 DNA sequence: TGTGCCAGCAGCCAGATTCAGACAGGGGTAAACCCCAACACTGAAGCTTTCTTT. Residues: CASSQIQTGVNPNTEAFF.

This clonotype was counted only a few times. V usage is TRBV7-8 and J usage is TRBJ2-3; TRBD1 or TRBD2 may be the D gene (6 bases each). The V gene lost 2 bases and the J gene lost 7 bases, with 19 bases spanning the gap. The germline CDR1 and CDR2 sequences are SGHVS and FQNEAQ. There are 16 residues in the CDR3. In DNA, the CDR3 is TGTGCCAGCAGCTTAACGGAGGGGGGCGGGTTTTATACGCAGTATTTT. Its protein is CASSLTEGGGFYTQYF.

The chain joins TRBV10-3 to TRBJ2-2; no firm D call. CDR1 is ENHRY and CDR2 is SYGVKD in the germline V gene. This CDR3 is 13 amino acids long. Trimming took 7 bases from V and 4 from J, leaving 10 bases between them. The CDR3 protein is CAIKVAVTGELFF. The CDR3 bases are TGTGCCATCAAAGTGGCAGTCACCGGGGAGCTGTTTTTT.

The V and J genes are TRBV6-5 and TRBJ1-1, with D uncertain. The length of the CDR3 is 14 residues. Germline values: CDR1 MNHEY, CDR2 SVGAGI. The ends were cut back, 2 bases at V and 1 base at J, with 8 bases in the middle. CDR3 nucleotides: TGTGCCAGCAGTTACCAGGACGCGAACACTGAAGCTTTCTTT. Translation: CASSYQDANTEAFF.

This clonotype came up a few times. J is TRBJ2-1 and V is TRBV10-3; a weak D match, TRBD1 (6 bases). V was clipped by 0 bases and J by 3 bases, with 12 bases between them. The CDR3 length is 16 residues. Germline lookup yields CDR1 ENHRY and CDR2 SYGVKD. The CDR3 here is CAISESRGSYYNEQFF. The CDR3 region has the DNA TGTGCCATCAGTGAGTCGAGGGGGTCTTACTACAATGAGCAGTTCTTC.

This clonotype showed up just once. The chain carries TRBV7-9 and TRBJ2-5; D not resolved. V lost 5 bases and J lost 5, with 12 bases in between. Germline CDR1 reads SEHNR; CDR2 reads FQNEAQ (reference sequence). The CDR3 loop spans 13 amino acids. The CDR3 bases are TGTGCCAGCAGCCGTGACCCCGCGGAGACCCAGTACTTC. As protein: CASSRDPAETQYF.